Following are 13 T cell receptor beta chains from one sample sequenced in a study of graft-versus-host responses after intestinal transplantation. TCRdb's table, derived via immunoSEQ multiplex PCR, lists solely in-frame clones and lacks some. This table holds about 71,000 clones, 90% found once. These receptors are not linked to any known antigen. The sample here was unstimulated CD8+ T cells sorted from spleen or lymph node cells, taken before intestinal transplant. The receptors here all came from a human donor who received an intestinal transplant.

The rearrangement links TRBV18 to TRBJ2-5, with D possibly being TRBD2 (5 bases). Looked up from germline, CDR1 is KGHSH and CDR2 is LQKENI. V lost 2 bases and J lost 5, with 9 bases in between. There are 13 residues in the CDR3. As DNA, the CDR3 is TGTGCCAGCTCACCAGCCGGGGATGAGACCCAGTACTTC. Its translation: CASSPAGDETQYF.

The V and J genes are TRBV27 and TRBJ1-1; D unresolved. V was cut by 3 bases and J by 0 bases, with 8 bases left in between. This CDR3 has 14 residues. Germline CDR1 is MNHEY and CDR2 is SMNVEV (reference sequence). The CDR3 loop is CASSFQSMNTEAFF. CDR3 nucleotide sequence: TGTGCCAGCAGTTTTCAGTCCATGAACACTGAAGCTTTCTTT.

This clone was counted a single time. The genes are TRBV5-5 and TRBJ2-5; D perhaps matches TRBD2 (7 bases). There are 14 residues in the CDR3. V lost 6 bases, J lost 5 bases, and 17 bases lay in between. Germline loops: CDR1 SGHKS, CDR2 YYEKEE (reference sequence). CDR3 sequence: CASTVPGGRETQYF. The CDR3 coding sequence is TGTGCCAGCACTGTCCCGGGGGGCAGGGAGACCCAGTACTTC.

The V and J genes are TRBV15 and TRBJ1-1; D might be TRBD1 (5 bases). V lost 0 bases, J lost 5 bases, and 13 bases lay in between. Germline V gene data show CDR1 as LNHNV and CDR2 as YYDKDF (reference sequence). This CDR3 has 15 amino acids. The CDR3 loop reads CATSRDNLGGTEAFF. CDR3 nucleotide sequence: TGTGCCACCAGCAGAGATAATCTGGGGGGAACTGAAGCTTTCTTT.

This sequence joins TRBV20-1 and TRBJ1-1; the D is unclear. Germline lookup yields CDR1 DFQATT and CDR2 SNEGSKA (reference sequence). Trimming left V 0 bases short and J 4 bases short, with 3 bases between. The CDR3 sequence is 11 residues long. The DNA of the CDR3 is TGCAGTGCTAGAGATCTCACTGAAGCTTTCTTT. This encodes CSARDLTEAFF.

This rearrangement joins TRBV6-5 to TRBJ1-1; D gene uncertain. Trimming stripped 2 bases from V and 7 bases from J, with 8 bases between. The CDR3 is made up of 12 amino acids. Germline V lookup: CDR1 MNHEY, CDR2 SVGAGI. The CDR3 spells CASSYAGDEAFF. In nucleotides, the CDR3 is TGTGCCAGCAGTTACGCGGGTGATGAAGCTTTCTTT.

This chain links TRBV7-9 with TRBJ1-2; 8 bases are a match to TRBD1. CDR1 SEHNR and CDR2 FQNEAQ come from the germline V gene (reference sequence). The J segment lost 2 bases and the V segment lost 2 bases, leaving 7 bases of the junction unmatched. The CDR3 runs to 16 residues. CDR3 in amino acids: CASSLYPPGGNYGYTF. For the CDR3, the DNA is TGTGCCAGCAGCTTATATCCCCCAGGGGGCAACTATGGCTACACCTTC.

The J gene is TRBJ1-4, the V gene TRBV19, with a weak D call TRBD1 (5 bases). The CDR3 covers 17 residues. Germline CDR1 reads LNHDA; CDR2 reads SQIVND (reference sequence). Trimming removed 3 bases at V and 0 bases at J, with 14 bases between. DNA for the CDR3: TGTGCCAGTAGTATTTGGGGCGAGGATGCAACTAATGAAAAACTGTTTTTT. This encodes CASSIWGEDATNEKLFF.

The chain recombines TRBV7-3 with TRBJ1-1; D possibly corresponds to TRBD1 (5 bases). The CDR3 has 13 amino acids. Trimming took 5 bases from V and 2 from J, leaving 9 bases between them. Looked up from germline, CDR1 is SGHTA and CDR2 is FQGTGA. CDR3 sequence (DNA): TGTGCCAGCAGCAGTGGACAAAACACTGAAGCTTTCTTT. Translation: CASSSGQNTEAFF.

Only one count was recorded for this clone. The chain carries TRBV11-2 and TRBJ1-2, with TRBD1 identical over 9 bases. The CDR3 runs 13 residues. Germline loops: CDR1 SGHAT, CDR2 FQNNGV. With 2 bases clipped from V and 6 bases from J, the junction kept 1 base outside the gene matches. In DNA form, the CDR3 reads TGTGCCAGCAGCTTACGACAGGGGGATGGCTACACCTTC. Protein: CASSLRQGDGYTF.

The rearrangement uses TRBV10-3 and TRBJ2-3; D might be TRBD2 (6 bases). The CDR3 totals 12 residues. In germline, CDR1 is ENHRY, CDR2 SYGVKD. V lost 1 base and J 10 bases, leaving 9 bases between the germline ends. The CDR3 protein is CAISELGGAQYF. In nucleotides, the CDR3 is TGTGCCATCAGTGAGTTGGGGGGTGCGCAGTATTTT.

The chain links TRBV15 to TRBJ2-7; D is perhaps TRBD1 (6 bases). This CDR3 spans 15 amino acids. V was trimmed by 1 base and J by 0 bases, leaving 10 bases between them. Germline V gene sequence: CDR1 LNHNV, CDR2 YYDKDF (reference sequence). The CDR3 is CATSRVGGVSYEQYF. The DNA for the CDR3 is TGTGCCACCAGCAGAGTAGGGGGTGTCTCCTACGAGCAGTACTTC.

The chain recombines TRBV7-8 with TRBJ2-5; D remains ambiguous. V was pared by 5 bases and J by 9 bases, with 10 bases between. This CDR3 comprises 11 residues. Germline CDR1 and CDR2: SGHVS and FQNEAQ. CDR3 DNA: TGTGCCAGCAGCCCGGATCGGGCCCAGTACTTC. Translating gives CASSPDRAQYF.